This T cell receptor (beta chain) was found in a study of a mutant IDH1 vaccine in newly diagnosed glioma. About the study: It was radiotherapy, temozolomide, or both that patients received previously, with most receiving both.

CDR3 length: 15 residues. The V gene lost 6 bases and the J gene lost 0 bases, with 12 bases spanning the gap. Germline CDR1 reads MNHNS; CDR2 reads SASEGT. Here immunoSEQ multiplex PCR was the method, and the copy in TCRdb shows in-frame clones only, minus some. The sample holds 70,000 to 90,000 clones, around 85% seen once. The sample's time point: week 23, last vaccination. In the vaccine, a single dose held 300 ug of the mutant IDH1 20-mer peptide, along with topical imiquimod. Regarding this clone: The antigen remains unidentified.

The V and J genes are TRBV6-1 and TRBJ2-4; D remains ambiguous. This specimen was PBMCs, taken from a glioma patient whose treatment included an IDH1 peptide vaccine. This sequence originates from a man younger than 45 with glioma. Some clones in this sample may be carry-over from other donors' samples. CDR3 sequence reads: CASRAPRQAKNIQYF. The DNA for the CDR3 is TGTGCCAGCAGGGCCCCGCGTCAAGCCAAAAACATTCAGTACTTC.